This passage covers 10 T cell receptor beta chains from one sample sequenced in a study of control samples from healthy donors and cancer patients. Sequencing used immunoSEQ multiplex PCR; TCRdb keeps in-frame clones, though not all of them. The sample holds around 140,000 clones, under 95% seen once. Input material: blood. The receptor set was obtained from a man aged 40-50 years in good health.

CDR3 sequence (DNA): TGTGCCAGCAGCCCTCGGGAGGGTACCACTGAAGCTTTCTTT. It is translated as CASSPREGTTEAFF. The chain joins TRBV7-8 to TRBJ1-1; D gene ambiguous. CDR1 and CDR2 (germline): SGHVS, FQNEAQ. This CDR3 spans 14 amino acids. Trimming cost V 5 bases and J 4 bases, with 14 bases left between them.

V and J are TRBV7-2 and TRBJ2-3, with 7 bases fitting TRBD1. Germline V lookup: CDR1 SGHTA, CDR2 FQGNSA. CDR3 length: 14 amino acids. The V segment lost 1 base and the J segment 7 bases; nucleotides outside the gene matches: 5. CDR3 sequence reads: CASSLGGTENTQYF. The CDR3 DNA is TGTGCCAGCAGCTTAGGGGGGACAGAGAATACGCAGTATTTT.

DNA for the CDR3: TGTGCCAGCAGCCCAACCGGGACCCCGAATGAAAAACTGTTTTTT. Its protein is CASSPTGTPNEKLFF. This chain joins TRBV14 and TRBJ1-4; perhaps TRBD1 as D (5 bases). This CDR3 comprises 15 residues. The V and J ends lost 4 bases and 5 bases respectively, with 14 bases between them. Germline-derived CDR1 and CDR2 are SGHDN and FVKESK.

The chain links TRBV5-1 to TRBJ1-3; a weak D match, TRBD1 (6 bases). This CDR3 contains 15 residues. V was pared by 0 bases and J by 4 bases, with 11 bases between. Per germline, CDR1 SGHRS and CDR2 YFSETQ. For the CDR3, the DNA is TGCGCCAGCAGCTTGGATGGGGGGACAGGAAACACCATATATTTT. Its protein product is CASSLDGGTGNTIYF.

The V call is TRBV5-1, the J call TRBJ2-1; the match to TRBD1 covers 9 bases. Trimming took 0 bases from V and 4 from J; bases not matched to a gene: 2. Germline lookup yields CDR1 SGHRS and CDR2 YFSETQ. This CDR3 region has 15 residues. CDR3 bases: TGCGCCAGCAGCTTGGGGGGACAGGGATACAATGAGCAGTTCTTC. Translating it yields CASSLGGQGYNEQFF.

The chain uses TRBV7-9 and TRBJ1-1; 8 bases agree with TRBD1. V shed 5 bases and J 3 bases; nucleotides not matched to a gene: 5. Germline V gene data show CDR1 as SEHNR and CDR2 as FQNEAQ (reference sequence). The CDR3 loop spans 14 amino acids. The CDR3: CASSPRDRYTEAFF. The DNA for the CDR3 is TGTGCCAGCAGCCCCCGGGACAGGTACACTGAAGCTTTCTTT.

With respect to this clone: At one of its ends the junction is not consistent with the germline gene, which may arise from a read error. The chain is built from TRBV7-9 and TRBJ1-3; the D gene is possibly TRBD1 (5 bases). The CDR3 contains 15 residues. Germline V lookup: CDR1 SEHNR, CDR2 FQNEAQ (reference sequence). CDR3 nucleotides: TGTGTCAGCACCTCAATACGGACATCTGGAAACACCATATATTTT. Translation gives CVSTSIRTSGNTIYF.

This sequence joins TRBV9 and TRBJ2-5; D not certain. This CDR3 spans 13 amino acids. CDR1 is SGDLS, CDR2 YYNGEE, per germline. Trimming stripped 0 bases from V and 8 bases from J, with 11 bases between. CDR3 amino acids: CASSVELLGTQYF. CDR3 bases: TGTGCCAGCAGCGTAGAGCTCCTAGGCACCCAGTACTTC.

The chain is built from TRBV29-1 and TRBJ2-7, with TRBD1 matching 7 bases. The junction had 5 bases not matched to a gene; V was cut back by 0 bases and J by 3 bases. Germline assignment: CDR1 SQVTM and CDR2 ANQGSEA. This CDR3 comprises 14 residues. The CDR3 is CSVEEQGVFYEQYF. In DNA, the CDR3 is TGCAGCGTTGAAGAGCAGGGGGTCTTCTACGAGCAGTACTTC.

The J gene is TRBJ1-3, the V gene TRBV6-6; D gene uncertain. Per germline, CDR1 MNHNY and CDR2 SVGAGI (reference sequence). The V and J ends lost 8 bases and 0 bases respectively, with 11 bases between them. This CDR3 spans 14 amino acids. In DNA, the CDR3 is TGTGCCAGCGGTGGGGTCGGCTCTGGAAACACCATATATTTT. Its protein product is CASGGVGSGNTIYF.